This T cell receptor (beta chain) was captured by sequencing in a study of cytomegalovirus exposure and HLA in healthy donors. Study conclusions and caveats: The later analysis indicated that the majority of CMV-associated TCR beta chains appeared HLA-restricted.

As for this clone: As yet, its antigen is unknown. Different DNA sequences within this sample yield the same CDR3.

The CDR3 totals 15 residues. J gave up 5 bases and V 0 bases, and 4 bases lay outside the gene matches. Germline CDR1 SGDLS, CDR2 YYNGEE. The PCR contained 60 Vbeta and 13 Jbeta primers. Produced via immunoSEQ multiplex PCR; TCRdb's table is partial and in-frame only. The table has roughly 180,000 clones, about 80% seen once. The source is a man aged 30 to 45 in good health and CMV-seronegative. The sequenced sample was PBMCs. The chain is built from TRBV9 and TRBJ2-1; 8 bases agree with TRBD2. The CDR3 bases are TGTGCCAGCAGCGTAGACAGCGGGAGCCACAATGAGCAGTTCTTC. It is translated as CASSVDSGSHNEQFF. The entire variable domain, with the rest obtained from reference TRBV9 and TRBJ2-1, is as follows: DSGVTQTPKHLITATGQRVTLRCSPRSGDLSVYWYQQSLDQGLQFLIQYYNGEERAKGNILERFSAQQFPDLHSELNLSSLELGDSALYFCASSVDSGSHNEQFFGPGTRLTVL.